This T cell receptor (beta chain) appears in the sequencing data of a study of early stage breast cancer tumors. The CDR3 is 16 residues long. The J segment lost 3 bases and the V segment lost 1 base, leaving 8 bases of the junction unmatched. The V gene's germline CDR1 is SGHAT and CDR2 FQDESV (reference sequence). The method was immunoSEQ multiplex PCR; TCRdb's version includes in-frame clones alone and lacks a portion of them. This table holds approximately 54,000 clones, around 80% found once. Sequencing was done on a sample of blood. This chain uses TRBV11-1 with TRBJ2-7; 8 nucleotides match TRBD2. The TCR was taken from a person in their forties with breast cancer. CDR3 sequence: CASSLDGAGANYEQYF. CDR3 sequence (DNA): TGTGCCAGCAGCTTAGATGGAGCGGGAGCAAACTACGAGCAGTACTTC.